These 12 T cell receptor beta chains came from one sample sequenced in a study of post-analysis software for immune sequencing data. These receptors' targets are unknown. Findings and caveats of the study: The study found TRBV5-6, TRBV5-1 and TRBV20-1 among about five TRBV segments more frequent in patients than controls.

The TCR beta cDNA libraries carried unique molecular identifiers. TCRdb itself ran the PCR reads through MiXCR, one entry per CDR3 protein. Of around 400,000 distinct CDR3 sequences in the sample, around 33% were seen once. The sequenced sample consisted of blood. The receptors stem from a girl under 18 with multiple sclerosis.

The V and J genes are TRBV7-9 and TRBJ2-1; 8 bases fit TRBD1. The trim removed 4 bases at V and 3 bases at J, leaving 5 bases unmatched. Germline CDR1 reads SEHNR; CDR2 reads FQNEAQ (reference sequence). The CDR3 covers 15 residues. CDR3 amino acids: CASSSPGQDYNEQFF. The CDR3 DNA reads as TGTGCCAGCAGCTCACCGGGACAGGACTACAATGAGCAGTTCTTC.

The gene calls are TRBV14 and TRBJ2-7; possibly TRBD1 or TRBD2 for D (6 bases each). V was trimmed by 1 base and J by 5 bases, leaving 15 bases between them. The germline V gene encodes CDR1 SGHDN and CDR2 FVKESK. This CDR3 contains 15 residues. The CDR3 DNA sequence: TGTGCCAGCAGCCAAGCGGGGGCTTTGAGGGACGAGCAGTACTTC. This codes for CASSQAGALRDEQYF.

At least ten counts were recorded for this clonotype. This sequence joins TRBV20-1 and TRBJ2-7, with 7 positions matching TRBD1. Germline values: CDR1 DFQATT, CDR2 SNEGSKA (reference sequence). After removal of 3 bases from V and 2 bases from J, the junction contained 4 bases not matched to a gene. The CDR3 is 13 amino acids. Written as DNA, the CDR3 is TGCAGTGCTAGCCCCGGGACAGCCTACGAGCAGTACTTC. It is translated as CSASPGTAYEQYF.

The CDR3 DNA sequence: TGCGCCAGCAGCCCTCGAGGACAGGGGACCGGGGAGCTGTTTTTT. This gives the protein CASSPRGQGTGELFF. The rearrangement joins TRBV5-1 to TRBJ2-2, with 9 bases matching TRBD1. V was pared by 4 bases and J by 5 bases, with 6 bases of the junction left unmatched. In germline, CDR1 is SGHRS, CDR2 YFSETQ. This CDR3 has 15 residues.

The CDR3 spells CSARDRDSRGLNTEAFF. In nucleotides, the CDR3 is TGCAGTGCTAGAGATAGAGACAGTAGGGGCCTGAACACTGAAGCTTTCTTT. The gene calls are TRBV20-1 and TRBJ1-1, with a tentative D call TRBD1 (5 bases). V was clipped by 0 bases and J by 0 bases, with 17 bases between them. Germline V gene data show CDR1 as DFQATT and CDR2 as SNEGSKA (reference sequence). The CDR3 length is 17 residues.

Points on this clonotype: This sequence may be a read error, since a much larger clone differs from it by one base. This chain connects TRBV28 to TRBJ2-3; D perhaps matches TRBD2 (6 bases). The CDR3 runs 14 residues. Deletions cut 3 bases from V and 2 bases from J, with 9 bases between. Germline CDR1 and CDR2: MDHEN and SYDVKM. For the CDR3, the DNA is TGTGCCAGCAGTTTCGGGGGTATCACAGATACGCAGTATTTT. This codes for CASSFGGITDTQYF.

This clonotype was seen a few times. The chain carries TRBV7-2 and TRBJ1-2; D uncertain. The CDR3 extends over 14 amino acids. Trimming shortened V by 5 bases and J by 6 bases, and 16 bases separated the two germline ends. Looked up from germline, CDR1 is SGHTA and CDR2 is FQGNSA. The CDR3, as DNA: TGTGCCAGCAGCCTTTTAAAGGGTCAGCATGGCTACACCTTC. Amino acids: CASSLLKGQHGYTF.

The chain uses TRBV25-1 and TRBJ2-7, with 11 bases identical to TRBD2. Germline trimming cut 4 bases from V and 4 bases from J; bases unmatched to any gene: 6. In germline, CDR1 is MGHDK, CDR2 SYGVNS. The CDR3 totals 15 residues. For the CDR3, the DNA is TGTGCCAGCAGTGGGACTAGCGGGCGCCCGTACGAGCAGTACTTC. Protein sequence: CASSGTSGRPYEQYF.

The chain couples TRBV9 to TRBJ1-5; D is undetermined. V dropped 1 base and J dropped 5 bases, with 13 bases sitting between them. Per germline, CDR1 SGDLS and CDR2 YYNGEE. The CDR3 is 15 residues long. The CDR3 nucleotides are TGTGCCAGCAGCGTAACGGCGGAAGGTTATCAGCCCCAGCATTTT. Amino acid sequence: CASSVTAEGYQPQHF.

The genes are TRBV5-1 and TRBJ2-1; perhaps TRBD2 as D (6 bases). The CDR3 length is 16 residues. V lost 0 bases and J lost 9, with 19 bases in between. Germline CDR1 and CDR2: SGHRS and YFSETQ. Here the CDR3 DNA reads TGCGCCAGCAGCTTGGCCGCGACTAGTGTGGAGGGTGAGCAGTTCTTC. Protein product: CASSLAATSVEGEQFF.

This clonotype was observed a handful of times. J is TRBJ2-7 and V is TRBV2; 8 nucleotides agree with TRBD1. V lost 5 bases and J lost 4; bases outside the gene matches: 13. Germline-derived CDR1 and CDR2 are SNHLY and FYNNEI. This CDR3 spans 16 amino acids. Here the CDR3 reads CASSSRTGLSLYEQYF. Written as DNA, the CDR3 is TGTGCCAGCAGTTCCCGGACAGGGTTAAGCCTGTACGAGCAGTACTTC.

The chain couples TRBV4-1 to TRBJ2-7; 7 nucleotides line up with TRBD2. Trimming at V came to 0 bases and at J to 3 bases, leaving 11 bases not matched to a gene. CDR1 MGHRA and CDR2 YSYEKL come from the germline V gene. CDR3 length: 17 residues. CDR3 in amino acids: CASSQEGRGGVSYEQYF. The DNA for the CDR3 is TGCGCCAGCAGCCAAGAAGGTCGTGGGGGGGTGAGCTACGAGCAGTACTTC.